The text below deals with one TCR beta chain. This record belongs to a study of blood T cells in healthy people across ages. The authors ran a second PCR of about 7 to 12 cycles using a sample-barcoded 5' primer and a J-beta primer mix. TCRdb reprocessed the 5' RACE reads via MiXCR and lists one record per CDR3 protein. The data show more than 900,000 distinct CDR3 sequences, 25% to 35% seen once. Germline CDR1 and CDR2: SGHTA and FQGNSA. V was pared by 5 bases and J by 4 bases, with 12 bases between. The CDR3 is 14 amino acids. This sample also appeared in a second study, on T cells of mothers and their children.

Source material: blood. J is TRBJ1-5 and V is TRBV7-2, with D hard to call. The clonotype comes from a woman aged 40 to 50 in good health. The CDR3 spells CASSPFLGNQPQHF. The CDR3 DNA reads as TGTGCCAGCAGCCCCTTCTTAGGGAATCAGCCCCAGCATTTT.